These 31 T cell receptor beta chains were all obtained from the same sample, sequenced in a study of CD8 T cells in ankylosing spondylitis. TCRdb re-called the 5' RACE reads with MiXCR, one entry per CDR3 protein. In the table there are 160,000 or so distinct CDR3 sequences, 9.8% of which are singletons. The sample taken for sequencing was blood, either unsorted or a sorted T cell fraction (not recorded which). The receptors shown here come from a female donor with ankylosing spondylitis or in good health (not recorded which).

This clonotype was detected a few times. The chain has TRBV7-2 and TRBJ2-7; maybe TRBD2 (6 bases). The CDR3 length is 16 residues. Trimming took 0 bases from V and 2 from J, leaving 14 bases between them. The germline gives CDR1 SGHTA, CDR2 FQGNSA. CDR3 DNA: TGTGCCAGCAGCTTAGCGGGAGTGGGGGGAACCTACGAGCAGTACTTC. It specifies CASSLAGVGGTYEQYF.

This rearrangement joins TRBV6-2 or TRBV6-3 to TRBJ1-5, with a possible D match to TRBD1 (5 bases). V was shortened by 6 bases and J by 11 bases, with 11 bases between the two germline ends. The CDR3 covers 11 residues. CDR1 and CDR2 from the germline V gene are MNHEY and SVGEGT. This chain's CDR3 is CASSSPGAQHF. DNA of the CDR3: TGTGCCAGCAGCTCCCCGGGGGCCCAGCATTTT.

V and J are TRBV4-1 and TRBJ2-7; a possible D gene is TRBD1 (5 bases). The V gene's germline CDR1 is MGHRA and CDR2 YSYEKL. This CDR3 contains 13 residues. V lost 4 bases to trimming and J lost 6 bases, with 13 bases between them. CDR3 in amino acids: CASSLKSGSEQYF. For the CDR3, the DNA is TGCGCCAGCAGCCTCAAATCAGGGTCCGAGCAGTACTTC.

CDR3 in DNA: TGTGCCAGCAGCTTGCCCCGGGACAGGGACTACCAAGAGACCCAGTACTTC. Translating gives CASSLPRDRDYQETQYF. The chain combines TRBV7-8 with TRBJ2-5; 9 nucleotides match TRBD1. The ends lost 3 bases at V and 0 bases at J; junction bases unmatched: 8. Germline V gene sequence: CDR1 SGHVS, CDR2 FQNEAQ. CDR3 length equals 17 residues. The full variable domain, with the rest looked up from reference TRBV7-8 and TRBJ2-5, is GAGVSQSPRYKVAKRGQDVALRCDPISGHVSLFWYQQALGQGPEFLTYFQNEAQLDKSGLPSDRFFAERPEGSVSTLKIQRTQQEDSAVYLCASSLPRDRDYQETQYFGPGTRLLVL.

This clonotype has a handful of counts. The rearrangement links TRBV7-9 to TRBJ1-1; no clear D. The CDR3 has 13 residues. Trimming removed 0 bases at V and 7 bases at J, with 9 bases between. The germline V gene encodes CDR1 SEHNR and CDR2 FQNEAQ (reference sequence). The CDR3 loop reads CASSLAKGREAFF. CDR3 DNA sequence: TGTGCCAGCAGCTTAGCGAAGGGCCGTGAAGCTTTCTTT.

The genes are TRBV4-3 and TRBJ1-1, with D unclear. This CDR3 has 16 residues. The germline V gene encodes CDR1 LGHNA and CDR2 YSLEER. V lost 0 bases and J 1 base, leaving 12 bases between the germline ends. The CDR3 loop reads CASSQDWEMQNTEAFF. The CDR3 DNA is TGCGCCAGCAGCCAAGATTGGGAGATGCAGAACACTGAAGCTTTCTTT.

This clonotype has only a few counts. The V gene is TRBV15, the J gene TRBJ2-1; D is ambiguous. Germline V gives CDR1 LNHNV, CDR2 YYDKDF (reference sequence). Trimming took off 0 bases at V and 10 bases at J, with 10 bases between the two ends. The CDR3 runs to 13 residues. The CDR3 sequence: CATSREERREQFF. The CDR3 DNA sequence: TGTGCCACCAGCAGAGAAGAGCGAAGGGAGCAGTTCTTC.

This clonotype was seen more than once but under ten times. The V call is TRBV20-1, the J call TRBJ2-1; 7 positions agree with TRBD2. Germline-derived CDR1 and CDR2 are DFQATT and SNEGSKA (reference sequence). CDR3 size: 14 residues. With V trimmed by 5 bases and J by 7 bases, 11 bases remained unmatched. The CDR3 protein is CSASMAGVGNEQFF. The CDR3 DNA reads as TGCAGTGCTTCCATGGCGGGAGTAGGGAATGAGCAGTTCTTC.

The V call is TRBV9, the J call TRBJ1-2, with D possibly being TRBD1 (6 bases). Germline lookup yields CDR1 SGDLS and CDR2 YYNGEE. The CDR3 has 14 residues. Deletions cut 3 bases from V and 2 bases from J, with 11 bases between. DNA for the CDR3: TGTGCCAGCAGCGGACTTGGACAGAACTATGGCTACACCTTC. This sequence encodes CASSGLGQNYGYTF.

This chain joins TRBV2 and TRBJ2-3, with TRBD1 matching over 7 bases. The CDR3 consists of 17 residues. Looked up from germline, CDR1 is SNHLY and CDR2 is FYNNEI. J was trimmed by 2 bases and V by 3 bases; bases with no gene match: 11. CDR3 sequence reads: CASSDWGRTGFTDTQYF. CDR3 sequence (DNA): TGTGCCAGCAGTGATTGGGGTAGGACAGGATTCACAGATACGCAGTATTTT.

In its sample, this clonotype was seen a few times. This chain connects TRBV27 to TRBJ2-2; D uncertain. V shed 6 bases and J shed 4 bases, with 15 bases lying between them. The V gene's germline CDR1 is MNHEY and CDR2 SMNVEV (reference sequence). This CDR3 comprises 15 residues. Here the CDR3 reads CASSSPGRSTGELFF. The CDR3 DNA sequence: TGTGCCAGCAGCTCCCCCGGACGGAGCACCGGGGAGCTGTTTTTT.

Here the CDR3 reads CASSLQVEQFF. In DNA, the CDR3 is TGTGCCAGCAGCTTACAGGTTGAGCAGTTCTTC. The chain has TRBV13 and TRBJ2-1; no reliable D call. From germline, CDR1 is PRHDT and CDR2 FYEKMQ (reference sequence). This CDR3 spans 11 amino acids. V was shortened by 2 bases and J by 9 bases, with 5 bases between the two germline ends.

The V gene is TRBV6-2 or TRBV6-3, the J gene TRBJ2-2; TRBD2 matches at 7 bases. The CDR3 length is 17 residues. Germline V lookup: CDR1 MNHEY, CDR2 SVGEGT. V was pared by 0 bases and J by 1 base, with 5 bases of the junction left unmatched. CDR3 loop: CASSYSNGRLNTGELFF. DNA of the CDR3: TGTGCCAGCAGTTACTCCAACGGGAGGTTGAACACCGGGGAGCTGTTTTTT.

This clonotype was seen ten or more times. Here the CDR3 DNA reads TGCAGCGTTGAAGATAGGCGGGAGGGCCCCAATGAGCAGTTCTTC. It specifies CSVEDRREGPNEQFF. V gene TRBV29-1 combines with J gene TRBJ2-1; 9 bases line up with TRBD2. In germline, CDR1 is SQVTM, CDR2 ANQGSEA. J lost 6 bases, V lost 0 bases, and 6 bases had no gene match. The CDR3 runs 15 residues.

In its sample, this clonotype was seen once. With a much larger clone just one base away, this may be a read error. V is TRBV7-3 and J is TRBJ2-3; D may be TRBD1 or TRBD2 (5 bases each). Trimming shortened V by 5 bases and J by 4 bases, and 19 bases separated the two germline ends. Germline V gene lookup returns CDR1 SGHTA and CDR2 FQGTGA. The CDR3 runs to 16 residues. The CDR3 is CASSTRGRGDADTQYF. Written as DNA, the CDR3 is TGTGCCAGCAGCACCCGAGGCCGGGGCGATGCAGATACGCAGTATTTT.

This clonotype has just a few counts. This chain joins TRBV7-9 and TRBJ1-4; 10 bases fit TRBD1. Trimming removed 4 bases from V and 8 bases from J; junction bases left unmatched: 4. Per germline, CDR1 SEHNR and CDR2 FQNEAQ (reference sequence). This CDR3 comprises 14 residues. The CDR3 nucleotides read TGTGCCAGCAGCTCCGGGACAGGGGAGGAAAAACTGTTTTTT. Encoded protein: CASSSGTGEEKLFF.

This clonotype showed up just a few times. This chain's CDR3 is CASSLGQGRRQPQHF. CDR3 in DNA: TGTGCCAGCAGCTTGGGACAGGGACGGCGTCAGCCCCAGCATTTT. The rearrangement uses TRBV13 and TRBJ1-5; 9 bases are shared with TRBD1. The germline V gene encodes CDR1 PRHDT and CDR2 FYEKMQ (reference sequence). The CDR3 contains 15 residues. The trim removed 3 bases at V and 6 bases at J, leaving 6 bases unmatched.

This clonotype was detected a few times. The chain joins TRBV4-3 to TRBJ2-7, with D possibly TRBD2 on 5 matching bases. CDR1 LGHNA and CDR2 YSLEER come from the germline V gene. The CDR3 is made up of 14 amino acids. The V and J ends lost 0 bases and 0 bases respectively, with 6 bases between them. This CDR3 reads CASSQDRGSYEQYF. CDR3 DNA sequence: TGCGCCAGCAGCCAAGACCGGGGCTCCTACGAGCAGTACTTC.

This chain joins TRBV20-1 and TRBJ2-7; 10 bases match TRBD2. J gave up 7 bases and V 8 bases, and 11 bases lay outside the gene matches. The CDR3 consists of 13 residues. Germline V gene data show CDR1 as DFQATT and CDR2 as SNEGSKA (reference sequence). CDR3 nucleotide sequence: TGCAGTCCTGCCGGGACTAGCGTTCTGGAGCAGTACTTC. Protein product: CSPAGTSVLEQYF.

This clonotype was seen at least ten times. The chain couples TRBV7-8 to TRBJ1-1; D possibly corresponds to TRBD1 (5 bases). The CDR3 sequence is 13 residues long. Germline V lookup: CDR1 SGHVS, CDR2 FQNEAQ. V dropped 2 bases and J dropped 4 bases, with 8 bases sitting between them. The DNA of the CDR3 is TGTGCCAGCAGCTTAAGGGGAATCACTGAAGCTTTCTTT. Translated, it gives CASSLRGITEAFF. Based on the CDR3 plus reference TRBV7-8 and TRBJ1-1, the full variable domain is GAGVSQSPRYKVAKRGQDVALRCDPISGHVSLFWYQQALGQGPEFLTYFQNEAQLDKSGLPSDRFFAERPEGSVSTLKIQRTQQEDSAVYLCASSLRGITEAFFGQGTRLTVV.

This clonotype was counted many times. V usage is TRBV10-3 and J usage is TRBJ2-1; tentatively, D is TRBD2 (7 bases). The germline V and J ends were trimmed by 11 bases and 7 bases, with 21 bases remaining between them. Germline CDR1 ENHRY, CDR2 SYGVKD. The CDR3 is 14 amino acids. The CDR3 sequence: CAPGGQPNGNEQFF. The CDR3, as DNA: TGTGCCCCGGGGGGACAACCAAATGGGAATGAGCAGTTCTTC.

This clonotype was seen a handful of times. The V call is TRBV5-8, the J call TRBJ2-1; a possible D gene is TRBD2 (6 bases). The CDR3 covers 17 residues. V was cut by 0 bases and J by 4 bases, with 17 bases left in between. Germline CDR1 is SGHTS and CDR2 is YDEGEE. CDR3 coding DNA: TGTGCCAGCAGCTTGGCCCCAGCGGGCAATTATTACAATGAGCAGTTCTTC. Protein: CASSLAPAGNYYNEQFF.

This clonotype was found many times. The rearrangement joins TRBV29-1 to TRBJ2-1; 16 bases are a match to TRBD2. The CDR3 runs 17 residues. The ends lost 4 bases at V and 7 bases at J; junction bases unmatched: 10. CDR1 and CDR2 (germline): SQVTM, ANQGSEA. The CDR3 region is CSVGGTSGRASMNEQFF. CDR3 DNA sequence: TGCAGCGTTGGTGGGACTAGCGGGAGGGCCTCTATGAATGAGCAGTTCTTC.

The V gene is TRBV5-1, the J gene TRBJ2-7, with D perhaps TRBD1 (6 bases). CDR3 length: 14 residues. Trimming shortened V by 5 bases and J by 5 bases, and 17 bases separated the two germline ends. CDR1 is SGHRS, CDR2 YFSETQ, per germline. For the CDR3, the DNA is TGCGCCAGCAGTCATTCCGACAGGATCGACGAGCAGTACTTC. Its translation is CASSHSDRIDEQYF.

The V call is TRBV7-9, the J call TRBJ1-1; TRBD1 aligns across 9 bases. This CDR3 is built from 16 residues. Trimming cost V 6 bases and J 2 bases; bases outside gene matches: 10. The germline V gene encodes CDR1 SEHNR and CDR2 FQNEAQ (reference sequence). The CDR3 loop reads CASRLNPGQGNTEAFF. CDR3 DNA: TGTGCCAGCAGACTCAACCCGGGACAGGGCAACACTGAAGCTTTCTTT.

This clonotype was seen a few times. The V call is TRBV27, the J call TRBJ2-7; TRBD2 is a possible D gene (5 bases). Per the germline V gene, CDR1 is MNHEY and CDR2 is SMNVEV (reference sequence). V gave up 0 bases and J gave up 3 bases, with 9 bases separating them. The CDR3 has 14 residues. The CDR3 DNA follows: TGTGCCAGCAGTTTATCCGCGGGTCTCTACGAGCAGTACTTC. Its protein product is CASSLSAGLYEQYF.

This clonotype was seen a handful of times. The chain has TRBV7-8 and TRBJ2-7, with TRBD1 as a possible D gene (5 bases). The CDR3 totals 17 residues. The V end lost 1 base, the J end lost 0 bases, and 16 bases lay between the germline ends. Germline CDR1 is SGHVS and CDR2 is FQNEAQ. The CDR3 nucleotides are TGTGCCAGCAGCTTAGGGGGCGACCTCGATTCCTCCTACGAGCAGTACTTC. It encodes CASSLGGDLDSSYEQYF.

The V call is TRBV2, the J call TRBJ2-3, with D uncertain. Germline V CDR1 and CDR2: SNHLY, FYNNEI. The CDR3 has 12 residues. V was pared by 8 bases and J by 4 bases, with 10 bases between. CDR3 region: CASWLGSDTQYF. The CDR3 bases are TGTGCCAGCTGGCTAGGATCAGATACGCAGTATTTT.

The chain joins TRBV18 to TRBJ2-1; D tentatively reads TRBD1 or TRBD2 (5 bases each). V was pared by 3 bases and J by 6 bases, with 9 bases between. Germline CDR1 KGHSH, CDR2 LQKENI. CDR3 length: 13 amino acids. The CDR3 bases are TGTGCCAGCTCACCCTGGGGACGCAATGAGCAGTTCTTC. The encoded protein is CASSPWGRNEQFF.

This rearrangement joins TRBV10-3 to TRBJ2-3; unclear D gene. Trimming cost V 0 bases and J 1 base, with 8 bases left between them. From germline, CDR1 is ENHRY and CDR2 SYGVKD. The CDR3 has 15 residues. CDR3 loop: CAISESLLGTDTQYF. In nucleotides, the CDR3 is TGTGCCATCAGTGAGTCATTGCTGGGCACAGATACGCAGTATTTT.

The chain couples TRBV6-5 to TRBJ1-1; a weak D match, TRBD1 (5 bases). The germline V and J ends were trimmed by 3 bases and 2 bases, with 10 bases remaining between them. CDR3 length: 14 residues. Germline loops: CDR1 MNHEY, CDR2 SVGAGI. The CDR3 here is CASSYLGTNTEAFF. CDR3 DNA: TGTGCCAGCAGTTATTTAGGGACTAACACTGAAGCTTTCTTT.